This is a list of T cell receptor beta chains from one sample in a study of cytomegalovirus exposure and HLA in healthy donors. This table comes from immunoSEQ multiplex PCR, and its TCRdb copy is limited to in-frame clones, with some not included. The table has tens of thousands of clones, less than 70% seen once; the top ten hold approximately 10%. The sample taken for sequencing was PBMCs. The receptors shown here come from a woman aged 30 to 39 in good health and CMV-seronegative. The CDR3 runs from the conserved cysteine through the conserved F or W. The order of the fields is J gene, D gene, clone size, V gene, CDR3 DNA, CDR3 protein. D genes are given only for firm matches. For some rows the clone size is stated as once, few or many, or as a class when expanded; others skip it.

TRBJ1-6	TRBD1	-	TRBV13	TGTGCCAGCAGCTTAGGGCCGACAGGGGCTAATTCACCCCTCCACTTT	CASSLGPTGANSPLHF
TRBJ2-5	-	once	TRBV7-9	TGTGCCAGCAGCCCCGGTTTGGCCGGGGAGACCCAGTACTTC	CASSPGLAGETQYF
TRBJ2-3	TRBD2	-	TRBV6-6	TGTGCCAGCAGTTACTCCGGACTAGGGGATACGCAGTATTTT	CASSYSGLGDTQYF
TRBJ1-4	-	-	TRBV7-8	TGTGCCAGCAGCCCCCAGGGTGCAACTAATGAAAAACTGTTTTTT	CASSPQGATNEKLFF
TRBJ1-2	TRBD1	few	TRBV7-3	TGTGCCAGCAGCTCTCCGGGACAGGGCTATGGCTACACCTTC	CASSSPGQGYGYTF
TRBJ1-2	-	-	TRBV5-6	TGTGCCAGCAGCTTGGGAGAAGGCTACACCTTC	CASSLGEGYTF
TRBJ1-1	-	-	TRBV13	TGTGCCAGCAGCTTAGGCGGGGTGGCCACTGAAGCTTTCTTT	CASSLGGVATEAFF
TRBJ1-5	-	-	TRBV7-2	TGTGCCAGCAGGCGAGTTTCCAATCAGCCCCAGCATTTT	CASRRVSNQPQHF
TRBJ2-1	TRBD2	few	TRBV10-3	TGTGCCATCAGTGAGTCGTGGGCGGGGGGAAGCGATGAGCAGTTCTTC	CAISESWAGGSDEQFF
TRBJ2-7	-	-	TRBV11-2	TGTGCCAGCAGCGTCACCTACGAGCAGTACTTC	CASSVTYEQYF
TRBJ2-3	TRBD1	few	TRBV7-2	TGTGCCAGCAGCTTCGGACAGGGAAGCACAGATACGCAGTATTTT	CASSFGQGSTDTQYF
TRBJ2-7	-	-	TRBV7-9	TGTGCCAGCAGTTTCCGGGGGACCTACGAGCAGTACTTC	CASSFRGTYEQYF
TRBJ2-3	TRBD2	-	TRBV7-2	TGTGCCAGCAGCTTTCGACTAGCGGGGGGGCTTGATACGCAGTATTTT	CASSFRLAGGLDTQYF
TRBJ2-1	TRBD2	-	TRBV4-3	TGCGCCAGCAGCCTAAACGGACAGCGGGGGTACAATGAGCAGTTCTTC	CASSLNGQRGYNEQFF
TRBJ2-1	-	-	TRBV7-9	TGTGCCCCCGCCAGCATATCGGGGTACAATGAGCAGTTCTTC	CAPASISGYNEQFF
TRBJ2-4	-	few	TRBV6-5	TGTGCCAGCTCACGGGGTCCAACCAAAAACATTCAGTACTTC	CASSRGPTKNIQYF
TRBJ2-7	-	-	TRBV27	TGTGCCAGCAGTTTGCCGGACAGTTTAGGCTACGAGCAGTACTTC	CASSLPDSLGYEQYF
TRBJ1-2	-	once	TRBV2	TGTGCCAGCAGTGACAGGGGCCTTTCTAACTATGACTACACCTTC	CASSDRGLSNYDYTF
TRBJ1-2	TRBD1	-	TRBV27	TGTGCCAGCAGGGGGCTCGGGGTAGGGGGCCAAAGCTATGGCTACACCTTC	CASRGLGVGGQSYGYTF
TRBJ2-1	TRBD2	-	TRBV30	TGTGCCAAGACTAGCGGGGGGGCTGTTGAGCAGTTCTTC	CAKTSGGAVEQFF
TRBJ1-5	-	once	TRBV2	TGTGCCAGCAGTGAAGCGCTGGGCCAGCCCCAGCATTTT	CASSEALGQPQHF
TRBJ1-1	TRBD1	-	TRBV11-3	TGTGCCAGCAGCGACCGGACAGGGAAGAACACTGAAGCTTTCTTT	CASSDRTGKNTEAFF
TRBJ1-3	-	few	TRBV5-1	TGCGCCAGCAGTTCAGTTGTTGGAAACACCATATATTTT	CASSSVVGNTIYF
TRBJ1-1	TRBD1	few	TRBV2	TGTGCCAGCAGCCGGGACAGACTGAACACTGAAGCTTTCTTT	CASSRDRLNTEAFF
TRBJ2-1	TRBD2	once	TRBV30	TGTGCCTGGAGTGTCGGTACTAGCGACCAGTATCAAGGCTACAATGAGCAGTTCTTC	CAWSVGTSDQYQGYNEQFF
TRBJ1-2	TRBD1	-	TRBV7-2	TGTGCCAGCAGCTTGGGGCAGGGGGACGGCTACACCTTC	CASSLGQGDGYTF
TRBJ2-1	-	-	TRBV6-5	TGTGCCAGCAGCCCTGGGGACTCATCCTACAATGAGCAGTTCTTC	CASSPGDSSYNEQFF
TRBJ1-1	-	few	TRBV2	TGTGCCAGGAGGAGGGCAGCGTCCGCTGAAGCTTTCTTT	CARRRAASAEAFF
TRBJ2-7	TRBD1	few	TRBV6-1	TGTGCCACATCCGGGACAGGCTACGAGCAGTACTTC	CATSGTGYEQYF
TRBJ2-3	-	few	TRBV7-8	TGTGCCAGCAGCTTAGAGAGCATAAGCACAGATACGCAGTATTTT	CASSLESISTDTQYF
TRBJ2-2	-	-	TRBV7-9	TGTGCCAGCAGCCATCCCCTAAGGAGGGTTAGCACCGGGGAGCTGTTTTTT	CASSHPLRRVSTGELFF
TRBJ1-1	-	-	TRBV5-1	TGCGCCAGCAGCCGGGACATAGGGCAAGGGACTGAAGCTTTCTTT	CASSRDIGQGTEAFF
TRBJ1-5	TRBD1	-	TRBV2	TGTGCCAGCTTAGGACAGGGGGGAGGTCAGCCCCAGCATTTT	CASLGQGGGQPQHF
TRBJ1-1	TRBD1	-	TRBV11-2	TGTGCCAGCAGCTCTGGGACAGGGAGAAACACTGAAGCTTTCTTT	CASSSGTGRNTEAFF
TRBJ2-1	-	-	TRBV7-9	TGTGCCAGCAGCTCTGGACTCCCGAATGAGCAGTTCTTC	CASSSGLPNEQFF
TRBJ2-2	-	-	TRBV10-3	TGTGCCATCAGTGAAGGTCAGGGGTTGAACACCGGGGAGCTGTTTTTT	CAISEGQGLNTGELFF
TRBJ2-2	TRBD1	-	TRBV14	TGTGCCAGCAGCCTCCTGTGGGACAGGGAAACCGGGGAGCTGTTTTTT	CASSLLWDRETGELFF
TRBJ1-2	-	-	TRBV18	TGTGCCAGCTCACCACCAACAGCTCCCCTTTTAAGCTACACCTTC	CASSPPTAPLLSYTF
TRBJ2-7	-	-	TRBV15	TGTGCCACCAGCAGAGCGGCCAGATCGGGCGAGCAGTACTTC	CATSRAARSGEQYF
TRBJ2-3	TRBD1	-	TRBV28	TGTGCCAGCAGTTTAGCCCAACAGGGGGGTAGATGGCAGTATTTT	CASSLAQQGGRWQYF
TRBJ1-3	TRBD1	-	TRBV5-1	TGCGCCAGCAGCTTGGAGGGGGCGACTGGAAACACCATATATTTT	CASSLEGATGNTIYF